This entry describes one T cell receptor (beta chain). The read ends 3 residues shy of where the CDR3 ends; the end is completed using the germline J gene. Clones were read by immunoSEQ multiplex PCR, and TCRdb kept only the in-frame ones, dropping some. This table lists approximately 35,000 clones. The entry originates in a study of T cells in women clearing cervical HPV infection. Germline loops: CDR1 MNHEY, CDR2 SVGEGT. Trimming took 8 bases from V and 1 from J, leaving 11 bases between them. The CDR3 has 13 amino acids. Sequencing used blood buffy coat. The sequence came from a woman between 18 and 70 years old with a cervical HPV16 infection that either progressed to CIN3+ or cleared (not recorded which). V usage is TRBV6-2 or TRBV6-3 and J usage is TRBJ1-1; D perhaps matches TRBD1 (5 bases). The part of the CDR3 DNA that was read is TGTGCCAGCGATCGAGGGGAGAACACTGAA. It specifies CASDRGENTE. The CDR3 in full is CASDRGENTEAFF.